This T cell receptor beta chain was found in a study of blood T cell repertoires in COVID-19. At the level of the study: Sample material is recorded as cDNA or gDNA derived from T cells, B-cell-depleted T cells, or PBMCs.

In the authors' workflow: How many nucleated cells were present was estimated from reference gene primer amplification. The assay was immunoSEQ multiplex PCR, and TCRdb's table has in-frame clones only and misses some. The D gene and trimming were derived from the DNA, and the V and J assignments and clone size from that table. The table records about 130,000 clones, 70% to 90% of them present only once. Assignments of participants to cohorts depended upon their own reported clinical history. Two negative PCRs, clearance, or symptom resolution characterized the recovered Cohort 3 donors. CDR1 and CDR2 (germline): SGHDT, YYEEEE. The CDR3 spans 14 residues. The germline V and J ends were trimmed by 5 bases and 10 bases, with 16 bases remaining between them.

The chain is built from TRBV5-6 and TRBJ1-6; possibly TRBD1 for D (5 bases). The clonotype was recovered from a woman between 50 and 59 years old who had recovered from COVID-19. Sequencing was done on a sample of PBMCs or T cells enriched from blood (not recorded which). Here the CDR3 reads CASSGGAGVSPLHF. Here the CDR3 DNA reads TGTGCCAGCAGTGGAGGGGCGGGGGTATCACCCCTCCACTTT.